This is a list of T cell receptor beta chains from one sample in a study of shared clonotypes between healthy human individuals. Libraries were prepared by immunoSEQ multiplex PCR; TCRdb keeps only in-frame clonotypes and omits some of them. This table has about 610,000 clones, approximately 97% appearing once. Material for sequencing was naive CD4+ T cells sorted from blood. The receptors were gathered from a woman in her thirties in good health. Each CDR3 is given with its conserved first and last residue. A D gene is named only where the DNA matches it firmly. A clone size is listed for some rows: how often the clone was seen (once, few, many), or a class if it is expanded.

TRBV27	.	.	TRBJ2-1	CASCERAVGPSYNEQFF	TGTGCCAGTTGCGAACGAGCGGTGGGGCCCTCCTACAATGAGCAGTTCTTC
TRBV6-1	TRBD2	.	TRBJ2-7	CASSEGTSGKEYF	TGTGCCAGCAGTGAAGGTACTAGCGGGAAGGAGTACTTC
TRBV29-1	TRBD1	.	TRBJ1-2	CSVTTGGANYGYTF	TGCAGCGTGACCACAGGGGGCGCCAACTATGGCTACACCTTC
TRBV28	TRBD1	.	TRBJ2-5	CASRPTGGASQYF	TGTGCCAGCAGGCCTACAGGGGGCGCGTCCCAGTACTTC
TRBV7-2	.	.	TRBJ2-3	CASSTHASADTQYF	TGTGCCAGCAGCACGCATGCTAGCGCGGATACGCAGTATTTT
TRBV6-4	.	.	TRBJ1-5	CASSDRVGQPQHF	TGTGCCAGCAGTGATAGGGTAGGACAGCCCCAGCATTTT
TRBV28	TRBD1	once	TRBJ2-7	CASTPGQGPHEQYF	TGTGCCAGCACCCCCGGACAGGGGCCCCACGAGCAGTACTTC
TRBV5-1	TRBD2	.	TRBJ2-3	CASSLGASGSTDTQYF	TGCGCCAGCAGCTTGGGGGCTAGCGGAAGCACAGATACGCAGTATTTT
TRBV27	TRBD1	.	TRBJ1-5	CASSWGQGLNQPQHF	TGTGCCAGCAGTTGGGGACAGGGACTGAATCAGCCCCAGCATTTT
TRBV4-1	.	.	TRBJ1-2	CASSPEGGTSLVYGYTF	TGCGCCAGCAGCCCAGAAGGTGGGACGTCTTTGGTCTATGGCTACACCTTC
TRBV5-1	.	.	TRBJ1-4	CASSLTGTTNEKLFF	TGCGCCAGCAGCTTGACCGGCACAACTAATGAAAAACTGTTTTTT
TRBV27	TRBD1	.	TRBJ1-2	CASSSNRGEGYTF	TGTGCCAGCAGTTCAAACAGGGGAGAGGGCTACACCTTC
TRBV6-4	.	.	TRBJ2-3	CASSDYGGESDTQYF	TGTGCCAGCAGTGACTATGGGGGAGAATCAGATACGCAGTATTTT
TRBV4-1	.	.	TRBJ2-5	CASSQDGGAQTQYF	TGCGCCAGCAGCCAAGATGGAGGGGCCCAGACCCAGTACTTC
TRBV6-5	TRBD1	.	TRBJ2-7	CASRLSGQGAEQYF	TGTGCCAGCAGGCTTTCGGGACAGGGCGCCGAGCAGTACTTC
TRBV2	.	.	TRBJ2-2	CASRRRMGAGELFF	TGTGCCAGCAGGAGAAGAATGGGGGCCGGGGAGCTGTTTTTT
TRBV19	.	.	TRBJ2-5	CASSLNQETQYF	TGTGCCAGTAGTCTCAACCAAGAGACCCAGTACTTC
TRBV7-9	.	.	TRBJ1-4	CASSRDTNEKLFF	TGTGCCAGCAGCAGAGATACTAATGAAAAACTGTTTTTT
TRBV10-3	TRBD1	.	TRBJ1-4	CAISEGQGFDNEKLFF	TGTGCCATCAGTGAGGGACAGGGGTTTGATAATGAAAAACTGTTTTTT
TRBV11-2	TRBD1	.	TRBJ1-1	CASRRDRGLNTEAFF	TGTGCCAGCAGGAGGGACAGGGGCCTTAACACTGAAGCTTTCTTT
TRBV29-1	TRBD1	.	TRBJ2-1	CSVGGGQGSDEQFF	TGCAGCGTTGGGGGGGGACAGGGTTCGGATGAGCAGTTCTTC
TRBV27	.	.	TRBJ2-7	CASSPWLRSSYEQYF	TGTGCCAGCAGTCCTTGGCTCAGGAGCTCCTACGAGCAGTACTTC
TRBV5-1	.	.	TRBJ2-2	CASSLEGRGAGELFF	TGCGCCAGCAGCTTGGAAGGGAGAGGCGCCGGGGAGCTGTTTTTT
TRBV14	.	once	TRBJ1-1	CASSHLGAEAFF	TGTGCCAGCAGCCACCTCGGGGCTGAAGCTTTCTTT
TRBV2	.	.	TRBJ2-7	CASTRGPHFSYEQYF	TGTGCCAGCACCAGGGGACCGCACTTCTCCTACGAGCAGTACTTC
TRBV19	TRBD1	.	TRBJ2-3	CASGRGQGIPSNTDTQYF	TGTGCCAGCGGCCGGGGACAGGGGATCCCTTCGAACACAGATACGCAGTATTTT
TRBV28	.	.	TRBJ2-3	CASSPGDTETDTQYF	TGTGCCAGCAGTCCTGGGGACACCGAGACAGATACGCAGTATTTT
TRBV9	.	.	TRBJ1-3	CASSPPHAASGNTIYF	TGTGCCAGCAGCCCTCCCCACGCCGCCTCTGGAAACACCATATATTTT
TRBV7-2	.	.	TRBJ2-1	CASSPLQSSYNEQFF	TGTGCCAGCAGCCCATTGCAGAGCTCCTACAATGAGCAGTTCTTC
TRBV9	TRBD2	once	TRBJ2-3	CASSARGGLAVTDTQYF	TGTGCCAGCAGCGCCCGGGGGGGGCTAGCGGTCACAGATACGCAGTATTTT
TRBV5-1	TRBD2	.	TRBJ2-1	CASSSASGSRSDEQFF	TGCGCCAGCAGCTCGGCTAGCGGGAGTAGGAGCGATGAGCAGTTCTTC
TRBV4-1	.	.	TRBJ2-7	CASSQVPLTYEQYF	TGCGCCAGCAGCCAAGTTCCTCTAACCTACGAGCAGTACTTC
TRBV5-1	.	.	TRBJ2-6	CASSLGSVSGANVLTF	TGCGCCAGCAGCTTGGGGTCCGTTTCTGGGGCCAACGTCCTGACTTTC
TRBV9	TRBD1	.	TRBJ2-7	CASSVTRDSPYEQYF	TGTGCCAGCAGCGTCACACGGGACAGCCCCTACGAGCAGTACTTC
TRBV5-1	TRBD2	.	TRBJ2-3	CASSLLRGRELGPDTQYF	TGCGCCAGCAGCTTGCTTCGCGGGAGGGAGTTGGGCCCAGATACGCAGTATTTT
TRBV5-1	.	.	TRBJ2-1	CASSLAVGGSRSYNEQFF	TGCGCCAGCAGCTTGGCCGTAGGAGGGAGTCGCTCCTACAATGAGCAGTTCTTC
TRBV5-1	TRBD1	.	TRBJ1-1	CASSLAGGDTEAFF	TGCGCCAGCAGCTTGGCAGGGGGTGACACTGAAGCTTTCTTT
TRBV4-1	.	.	TRBJ1-3	CASSQQRTGDTIYF	TGCGCCAGCAGCCAACAAAGGACGGGAGACACCATATATTTT
TRBV10-3	.	.	TRBJ1-5	CAGAGDLNQPQHF	TGTGCCGGGGCCGGGGACCTAAATCAGCCCCAGCATTTT